This TCR beta chain was sequenced for a study of lymphopenia after photon versus proton radiotherapy. TCRdb's table, derived via immunoSEQ multiplex PCR, lists solely in-frame clones and lacks some. The sample has approximately 17,000 clones, more than 65% seen once. CDR1 is SGDLS, CDR2 YYNGEE, per germline. Trimming took off 4 bases at V and 6 bases at J, with 17 bases between the two ends. This CDR3 has 15 residues. The sample holds one count of this clone. This sample comprised peripheral blood, obtained from a patient treated with proton-based radiotherapy. The sequence was obtained from a man between 70 and 80 years old with pancreatic cancer. This rearrangement joins TRBV9 to TRBJ2-1; D unclear. The CDR3 DNA sequence: TGTGCCAGCAGCCAAGGAGTGGGAATGGCCAATGAGCAGTTCTTC. Protein sequence: CASSQGVGMANEQFF.